The 14 T cell receptor beta chains presented below share a single source sample, sequenced in a study of CD8+ T cells in alopecia areata. Treatment of the sample: oral pan-JAK inhibitor, 5-10 mg twice daily. Extracted RNA was reverse transcribed into cDNA, the sequencing template. Sequencing used immunoSEQ multiplex PCR; TCRdb keeps in-frame clones, though not all of them. The table has 180,000 or so clones, approximately 50% seen once. The sequenced sample was CD8+ T cells sorted from blood, obtained around week 54, from a patient treated with tofacitinib. All receptors derive from a human donor with alopecia areata.

This clone has more than one count but fewer than ten. CDR3 DNA sequence: TGTGCCAGCAGTGAGGGCGGGGGCTACGAGCAGTACTTC. Translating gives CASSEGGGYEQYF. The chain has TRBV25-1 and TRBJ2-7; 7 nucleotides agree with TRBD2. CDR3 length: 13 residues. Germline V gene data show CDR1 as MGHDK and CDR2 as SYGVNS. J lost 3 bases, V lost 3 bases, and 2 bases had no gene match.

The chain has TRBV4-1 and TRBJ2-5; maybe TRBD1 (5 bases). In germline, CDR1 is MGHRA, CDR2 YSYEKL. The CDR3 has 17 amino acids. V was pared by 0 bases and J by 5 bases, with 19 bases between. CDR3 coding DNA: TGCGCCAGCAGCCAAGAGCATACGGACATACCCTGGGAGACCCAGTACTTC. It encodes CASSQEHTDIPWETQYF.

This clone showed up just a few times. The chain carries TRBV7-8 and TRBJ2-2; 8 nucleotides align to TRBD2. CDR1 is SGHVS, CDR2 FQNEAQ, per germline. This CDR3 spans 16 amino acids. V shed 5 bases and J 0 bases; nucleotides not matched to a gene: 5. The CDR3 coding sequence is TGTGCCAGCAGCCCCATCGGGGGGGCGAACACCGGGGAGCTGTTTTTT. This codes for CASSPIGGANTGELFF.

This chain links TRBV18 with TRBJ2-3, with 7 bases aligning to TRBD2. Germline trimming cut 3 bases from V and 2 bases from J; bases unmatched to any gene: 8. The germline V gene encodes CDR1 KGHSH and CDR2 LQKENI. The CDR3 totals 16 residues. This CDR3 reads CASSPPGGQATDTQYF. DNA for the CDR3: TGTGCCAGCTCACCCCCGGGAGGACAAGCCACAGATACGCAGTATTTT.

The rearrangement uses TRBV10-3 and TRBJ2-7, with D hard to call. V was cut by 2 bases and J by 2 bases, with 4 bases left in between. The germline gives CDR1 ENHRY, CDR2 SYGVKD. This CDR3 has 12 amino acids. The DNA of the CDR3 is TGTGCCATCAGTGAGGACCCCTACGAGCAGTACTTC. Translated: CAISEDPYEQYF.

This clone was recorded many times. The chain uses TRBV5-1 and TRBJ2-7; unclear D gene. The V gene lost 3 bases and the J gene lost 0 bases, with 10 bases spanning the gap. The CDR3 is 14 amino acids. Germline loops: CDR1 SGHRS, CDR2 YFSETQ. The CDR3: CASSSGRNSYEQYF. CDR3 nucleotide sequence: TGCGCCAGCAGCTCCGGACGGAACTCCTACGAGCAGTACTTC.

The chain uses TRBV19 and TRBJ1-4, with D perhaps matching TRBD1 (5 bases). V lost 3 bases and J lost 11, with 10 bases in between. The CDR3 spans 12 residues. Germline assignment: CDR1 LNHDA and CDR2 SQIVND (reference sequence). The CDR3 reads CASSIRRDKLFF. CDR3 coding DNA: TGTGCCAGTAGTATCCGACGGGACAAACTGTTTTTT.

There are a few counts of this clone. This sequence joins TRBV7-9 and TRBJ2-3, with 9 positions matching TRBD2. The junction had 6 bases not matched to a gene; V was cut back by 5 bases and J by 3 bases. Germline values: CDR1 SEHNR, CDR2 FQNEAQ (reference sequence). The CDR3 has 15 residues. CDR3 amino acids: CASSEAGGQTDTQYF. The CDR3 coding sequence is TGTGCCAGCAGCGAAGCGGGGGGACAAACAGATACGCAGTATTTT.

The chain is built from TRBV5-6 and TRBJ2-3; 11 bases line up with TRBD2. Germline V gives CDR1 SGHDT, CDR2 YYEEEE. With V trimmed by 2 bases and J by 3 bases, 2 bases remained unmatched. CDR3 length equals 15 residues. CDR3 residues: CASSFPSGGTDTQYF. CDR3 in DNA: TGTGCCAGCAGCTTTCCTAGCGGGGGGACAGATACGCAGTATTTT.

The chain joins TRBV29-1 to TRBJ2-4, with D possibly matching TRBD1 (6 bases). Per the germline V gene, CDR1 is SQVTM and CDR2 is ANQGSEA. The CDR3 loop spans 13 amino acids. The V and J ends lost 0 bases and 15 bases respectively, with 18 bases between them. CDR3 protein: CSVEDPGKGERYF. The CDR3 DNA is TGCAGCGTTGAAGATCCGGGAAAGGGGGAACGGTACTTC.

The sample holds one count of this clone. The rearrangement joins TRBV11-2 to TRBJ2-4, with TRBD2 as a possible D gene (6 bases). CDR3 length: 13 residues. The V end was cut by 3 bases, the J end by 13 bases, with 16 bases between. Germline-derived CDR1 and CDR2 are SGHAT and FQNNGV. The CDR3 sequence: CASSLDSGERQYF. As DNA, the CDR3 is TGTGCCAGCAGCTTGGATTCGGGAGAGCGGCAGTACTTC. Looking up the rest from reference TRBV11-2 and TRBJ2-4 gives the full variable domain: EAGVAQSPRYKIIEKRQSVAFWCNPISGHATLYWYQQILGQGPKLLIQFQNNGVVDDSQLPKDRFSAERLKGVDSTLKIQPAKLEDSAVYLCASSLDSGERQYFGAGTRLSVL.

The chain combines TRBV9 with TRBJ1-1; D possibly corresponds to TRBD1 (5 bases). Germline V gene data show CDR1 as SGDLS and CDR2 as YYNGEE. The CDR3 extends over 13 amino acids. The V and J ends lost 4 bases and 1 base respectively, with 8 bases between them. CDR3 sequence (DNA): TGTGCCAGCAGCCCCGGACAGAACACTGAAGCTTTCTTT. Protein: CASSPGQNTEAFF.

As concerns this clone: This is likely a read error, given that the CDR3 carries no conserved phenylalanine or tryptophan at its end. The chain recombines TRBV4-1 with TRBJ2-2; no reliable D call. Germline V gives CDR1 MGHRA, CDR2 YSYEKL. V lost 7 bases to trimming and J lost 0 bases, with 12 bases between them. The CDR3 is made up of 15 amino acids. The DNA for the CDR3 is TGCGCCAGCACCCTTGGGGTCTCGAACACCGGGGAGCTGTTTGTT. Its translation is CASTLGVSNTGELFV.

This clone was observed a single time. This sequence joins TRBV7-9 and TRBJ2-7, with D perhaps matching TRBD1 (5 bases). Trimming cost V 2 bases and J 7 bases, with 9 bases left between them. Germline CDR1 SEHNR, CDR2 FQNEAQ (reference sequence). The CDR3 has 12 residues. This CDR3 is CASSLRGEEQYF. The CDR3 nucleotides are TGTGCCAGCAGCTTAAGGGGTGAAGAGCAGTACTTC.